There are many counts of the clone carrying this T cell receptor (beta chain). One entry per CDR3 protein results from TCRdb running MiXCR on the PCR reads. There are 550,000 to 750,000 distinct CDR3 sequences in the sample; around 20% occur only once, and roughly 0.85% lies in the top ten. The CDR3 covers 13 residues. With 0 bases removed from V and 3 bases from J, the gap between germline ends came to 5 bases. Per germline, CDR1 DFQATT and CDR2 SNEGSKA (reference sequence). This record comes from a study of molecular identifiers for immune sequencing clone quantification. The chain recombines TRBV20-1 with TRBJ2-2; the D is unclear. The source is a human donor in good health. Some libraries in this study had Jurkat cell RNA spiked in. Sequenced material: naive CD8+ T cells from blood, with Jurkat cell RNA spiked in. Subset indicated: FACS-sorted CD8+CD4-CCR7+CD45RA+ naive T cells. CDR3 sequence: CSARDLDTGELFF. In nucleotides, the CDR3 is TGCAGTGCTAGAGATCTGGACACCGGGGAGCTGTTTTTT.